Sequencing of this T cell receptor beta chain was carried out in a study of shared clonotypes between healthy human individuals. Terminally differentiated effector memory CD45RA+ cells were excluded from the naive CD8 cells, which were CD45RO-negative and positively selected for CCR7. V lost 0 bases to trimming and J lost 3 bases, with 17 bases between them. The CDR3 sequence is 17 residues long. CDR1 is LGHNA, CDR2 YSLEER, per germline. The table came from immunoSEQ multiplex PCR; TCRdb's copy has only in-frame clones and leaves some out. The table records about 2 million clones, roughly 94% of them present only once. This clone was picked up one time.

This sequence originates from a man between 18 and 35 years old in good health. The rearrangement links TRBV4-3 to TRBJ1-2; a possible D gene is TRBD1 (5 bases). Source material: naive CD8+ T cells sorted from blood. This CDR3 is CASSQEVGGGFDYGYTF. The DNA of the CDR3 is TGCGCCAGCAGCCAAGAGGTTGGTGGGGGTTTCGACTATGGCTACACCTTC.